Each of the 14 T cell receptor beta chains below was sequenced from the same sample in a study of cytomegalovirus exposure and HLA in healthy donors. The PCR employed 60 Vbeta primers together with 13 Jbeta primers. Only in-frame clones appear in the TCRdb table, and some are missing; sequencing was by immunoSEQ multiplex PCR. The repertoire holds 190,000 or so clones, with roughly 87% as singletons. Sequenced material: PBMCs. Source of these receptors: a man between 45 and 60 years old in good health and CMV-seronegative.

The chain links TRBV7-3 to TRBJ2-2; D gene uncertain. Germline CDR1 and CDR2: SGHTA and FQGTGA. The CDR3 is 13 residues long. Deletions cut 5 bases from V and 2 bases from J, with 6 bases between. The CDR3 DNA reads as TGTGCCAGCAGCGAGATAAACACCGGGGAGCTGTTTTTT. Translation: CASSEINTGELFF.

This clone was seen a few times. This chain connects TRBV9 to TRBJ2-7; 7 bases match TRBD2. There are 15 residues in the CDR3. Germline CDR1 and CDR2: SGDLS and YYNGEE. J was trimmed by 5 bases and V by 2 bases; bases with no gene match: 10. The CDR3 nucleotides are TGTGCCAGCAGCGTTCTCGGGGGAGGGCTTAACGAGCAGTACTTC. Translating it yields CASSVLGGGLNEQYF.

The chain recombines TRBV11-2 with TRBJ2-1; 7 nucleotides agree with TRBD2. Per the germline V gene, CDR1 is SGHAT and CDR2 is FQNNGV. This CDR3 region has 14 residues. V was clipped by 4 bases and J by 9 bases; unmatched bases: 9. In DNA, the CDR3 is TGTGCCAGCAGCTACGGACTAGGTAGGAGTGAGCAGTTCTTC. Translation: CASSYGLGRSEQFF.

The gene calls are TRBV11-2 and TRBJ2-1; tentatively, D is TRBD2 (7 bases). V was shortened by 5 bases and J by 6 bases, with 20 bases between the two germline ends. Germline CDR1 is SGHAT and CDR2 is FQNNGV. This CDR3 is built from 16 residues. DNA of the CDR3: TGTGCCAGCAGCGCCAAGACTAGCAGGGGTAGCAATGAGCAGTTCTTC. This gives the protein CASSAKTSRGSNEQFF.

The CDR3 sequence: CASSAVVGGAGTQYF. CDR3 coding DNA: TGTGCCAGCAGCGCAGTGGTCGGGGGGGCGGGTACGCAGTATTTT. The rearrangement links TRBV9 to TRBJ2-3; TRBD2 matches 8 bases. CDR1 and CDR2 from the germline V gene are SGDLS and YYNGEE. CDR3 length: 15 residues. The V and J ends lost 3 bases and 8 bases, in that order; junction bases with no gene match: 11.

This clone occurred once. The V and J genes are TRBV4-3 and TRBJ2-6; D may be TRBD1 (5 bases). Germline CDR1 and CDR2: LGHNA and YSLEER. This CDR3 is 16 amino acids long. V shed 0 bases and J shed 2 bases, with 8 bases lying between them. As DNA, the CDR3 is TGCGCCAGCAGCCAAGATTTGGGGCCTGGGGCCAACGTCCTGACTTTC. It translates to CASSQDLGPGANVLTF.

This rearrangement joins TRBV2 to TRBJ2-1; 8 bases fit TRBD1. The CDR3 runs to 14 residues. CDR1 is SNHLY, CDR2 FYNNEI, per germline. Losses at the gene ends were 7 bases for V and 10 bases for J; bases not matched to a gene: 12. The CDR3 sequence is CASNMGQARREQFF. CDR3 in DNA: TGTGCCAGCAATATGGGACAGGCAAGAAGGGAGCAGTTCTTC.

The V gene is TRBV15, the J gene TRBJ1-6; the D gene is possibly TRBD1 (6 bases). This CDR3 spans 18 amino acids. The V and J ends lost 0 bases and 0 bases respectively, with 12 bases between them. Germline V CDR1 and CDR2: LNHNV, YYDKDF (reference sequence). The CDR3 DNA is TGTGCCACCAGCAGAGATGTTCAGGACAGCTCCTATAATTCACCCCTCCACTTT. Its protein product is CATSRDVQDSSYNSPLHF.

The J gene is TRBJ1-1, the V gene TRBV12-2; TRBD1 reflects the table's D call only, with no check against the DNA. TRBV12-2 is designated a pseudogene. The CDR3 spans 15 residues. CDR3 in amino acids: CASRFGAQVGTEAFF. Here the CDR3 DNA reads TGTGCAAGTCGCTTTGGGGCCCAGGTGGGCACTGAAGCTTTCTTT.

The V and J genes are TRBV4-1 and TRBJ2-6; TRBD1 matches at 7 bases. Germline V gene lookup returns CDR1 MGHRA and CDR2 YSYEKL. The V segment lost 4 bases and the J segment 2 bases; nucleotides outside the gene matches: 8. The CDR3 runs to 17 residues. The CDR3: CASSLDNRGPGANVLTF. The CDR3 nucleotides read TGCGCCAGCAGCCTTGATAACAGGGGTCCTGGGGCCAACGTCCTGACTTTC.

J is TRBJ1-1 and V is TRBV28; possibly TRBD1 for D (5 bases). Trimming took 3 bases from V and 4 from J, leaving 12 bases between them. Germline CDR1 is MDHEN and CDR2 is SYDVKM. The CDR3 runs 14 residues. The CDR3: CASSFMGRGTEAFF. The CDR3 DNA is TGTGCCAGCAGTTTCATGGGGCGCGGCACTGAAGCTTTCTTT. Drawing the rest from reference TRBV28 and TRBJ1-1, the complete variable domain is DVKVTQSSRYLVKRTGEKVFLECVQDMDHENMFWYRQDPGLGLRLIYFSYDVKMKEKGDIPEGYSVSREKKERFSLILESASTNQTSMYLCASSFMGRGTEAFFGQGTRLTVV.

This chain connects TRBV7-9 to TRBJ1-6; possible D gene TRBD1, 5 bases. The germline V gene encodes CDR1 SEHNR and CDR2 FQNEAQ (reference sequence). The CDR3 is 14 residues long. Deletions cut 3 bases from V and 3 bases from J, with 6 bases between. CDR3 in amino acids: CASSLTDYNSPLHF. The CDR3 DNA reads TGTGCCAGCAGCTTGACAGACTATAATTCACCCCTCCACTTT.

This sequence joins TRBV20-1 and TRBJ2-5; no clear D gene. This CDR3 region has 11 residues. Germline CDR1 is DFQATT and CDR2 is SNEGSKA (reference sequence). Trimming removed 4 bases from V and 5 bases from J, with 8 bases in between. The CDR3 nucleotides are TGCAGTGCTAATCTCAGGGAGACCCAGTACTTC. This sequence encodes CSANLRETQYF.

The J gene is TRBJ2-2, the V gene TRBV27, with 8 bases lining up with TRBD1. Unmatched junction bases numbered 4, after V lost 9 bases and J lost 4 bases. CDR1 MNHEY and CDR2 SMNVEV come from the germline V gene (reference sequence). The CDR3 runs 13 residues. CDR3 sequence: CASRTGSTGELFF. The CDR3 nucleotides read TGTGCCAGTCGGACAGGGTCCACCGGGGAGCTGTTTTTT.